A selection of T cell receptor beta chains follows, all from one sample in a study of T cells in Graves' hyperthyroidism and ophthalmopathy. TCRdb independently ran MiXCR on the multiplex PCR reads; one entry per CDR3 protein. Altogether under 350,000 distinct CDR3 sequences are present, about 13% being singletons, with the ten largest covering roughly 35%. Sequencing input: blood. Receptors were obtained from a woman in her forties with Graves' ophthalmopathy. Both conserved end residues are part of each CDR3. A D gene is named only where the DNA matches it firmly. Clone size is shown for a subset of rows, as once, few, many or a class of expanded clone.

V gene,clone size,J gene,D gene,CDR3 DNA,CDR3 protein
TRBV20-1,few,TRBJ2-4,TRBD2,TGCAGTGCTAATCTTGGGAGGGACATTCAGTACTTC,CSANLGRDIQYF
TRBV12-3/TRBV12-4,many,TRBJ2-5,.,TGTGCCAGCAGCCAGACAGAGCTCCAAGAGACCCAGTACTTC,CASSQTELQETQYF
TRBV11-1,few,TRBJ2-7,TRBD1,TGTGCCAGCAGCTCACCAGACAGGGGCTCCTACGAGCAGTACTTC,CASSSPDRGSYEQYF
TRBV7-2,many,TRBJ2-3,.,TGTGCCAGCAGCGCCAGACTGACGGATACGCAGTATTTT,CASSARLTDTQYF
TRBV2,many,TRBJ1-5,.,TGTGCCAGCAGTGAATCGGGCAGAACAAGAGCAGGTCAGCCCCAGCATTTT,CASSESGRTRAGQPQHF
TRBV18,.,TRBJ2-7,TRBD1,TGTGCCAGCTCACAGGGACAGGGTTATGACGAGCAGTACTTC,CASSQGQGYDEQYF
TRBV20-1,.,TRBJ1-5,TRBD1,TGCAGTGCCGCGGACAGGGGAAGACAGCCCCAGCATTTT,CSAADRGRQPQHF
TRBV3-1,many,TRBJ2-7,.,TGTGCCAGCAGCCAAGATTTGAGCAGCTACGAGCAGTACTTC,CASSQDLSSYEQYF
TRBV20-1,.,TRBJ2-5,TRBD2,TGCAGTGCCAAGGACGCCGGGACTACGAAAGAGACCCAGTACTTC,CSAKDAGTTKETQYF
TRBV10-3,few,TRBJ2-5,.,TGTGCCATCAGTGAGAATTCAAGGGCCCTAGAGACCCAGTACTTC,CAISENSRALETQYF
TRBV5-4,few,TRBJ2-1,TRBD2,TGTGCCAGCAGCCCGACTAGCGGGAGAGGATGGCAGTTCTTC,CASSPTSGRGWQFF
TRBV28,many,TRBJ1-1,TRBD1,TGTGCCAGCAGTGACAGGGTCGGAGAAGCTTTCTTT,CASSDRVGEAFF
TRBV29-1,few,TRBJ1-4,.,TGCAGCGTTTTAACGACGGGTGAAAAACTGTTTTTT,CSVLTTGEKLFF
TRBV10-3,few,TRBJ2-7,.,TGTGCCATCAGTAGGGGACCCTACGAGCAGTACTTC,CAISRGPYEQYF
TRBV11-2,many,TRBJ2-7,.,TGTGCCAGCAGCGCGGGACAGCCTTCCTACGAGCAGTACTTC,CASSAGQPSYEQYF
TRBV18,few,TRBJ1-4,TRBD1,TGTGCCAGCTCACCACTCCCAGGGGGCGCGACTAATGAAAAACTGTTTTTT,CASSPLPGGATNEKLFF
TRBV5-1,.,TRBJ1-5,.,TGTGCCAGCAGCATGGGATTAGGGGCGGTTAATCAGCCCCAGCATTTT,CASSMGLGAVNQPQHF
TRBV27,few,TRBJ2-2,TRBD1,TGTGCCAGCAGTGCCCTGGGACAGGGGGAATTAAACACCGGGGAGCTGTTTTTT,CASSALGQGELNTGELFF
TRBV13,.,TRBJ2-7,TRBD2,TGTGCCAGCAGCTTAGCACTAGCGGGAGACAACAGCGAGCAGTACTTC,CASSLALAGDNSEQYF
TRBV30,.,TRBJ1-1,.,TGTGCCTGTCCTTACGGGACACTTGGCACTGAAGCTTTCTTT,CACPYGTLGTEAFF
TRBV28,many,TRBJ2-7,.,TGTGCCAGCAGTTTCGGGGAAAGCGAGCAGTACTTC,CASSFGESEQYF
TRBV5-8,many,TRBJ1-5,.,TGTGCCAGCAGCTTGGATAGGGGTTCACATCAGCCCCAGCATTTT,CASSLDRGSHQPQHF
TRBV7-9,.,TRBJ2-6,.,TGTGCCAGCAGCTTATGGGGCTTTAATGACGCTGGGGCCAACGTCCTGACTTTC,CASSLWGFNDAGANVLTF
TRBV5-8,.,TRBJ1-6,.,TGTGCCAGCAGCTCCGTAGGGGTAAAAGGTTCACCCCTCCACTTT,CASSSVGVKGSPLHF
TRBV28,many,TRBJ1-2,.,TGTGCCAGCAGGGTAAAAAACCCTCCATATGGCTACACCTTC,CASRVKNPPYGYTF
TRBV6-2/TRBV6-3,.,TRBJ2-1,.,TGTGCCAGCAGTAGCCGTTTGAGGTCCAAATACAATGAGCAGTTCTTC,CASSSRLRSKYNEQFF
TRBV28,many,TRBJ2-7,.,TGTGCCAGCAGTTTAGCTCCGTACGAGCAGTACTTC,CASSLAPYEQYF
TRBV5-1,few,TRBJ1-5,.,TGCGCCAGCAGCAGAGAGACAGGATTTAATCAGCCCCAGCATTTT,CASSRETGFNQPQHF
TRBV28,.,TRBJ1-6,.,TGTGCCAGCAGTTTCGTCCCAGGGGACCCCTATAATTCACCCCTCCACTTT,CASSFVPGDPYNSPLHF
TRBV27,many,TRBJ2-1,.,TGTGCCAGCAGTTTACCCAGGGTCAATGAGCAGTTCTTC,CASSLPRVNEQFF
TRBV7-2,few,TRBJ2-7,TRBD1,TGTGCCAGCAGCCGGGACAGGACCTCCTACGAGCAGTACTTC,CASSRDRTSYEQYF
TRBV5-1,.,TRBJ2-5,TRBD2,TGCGCCAGCAGTCGACTAGCGGGGGGTGTCCAAGAGACCCAGTACTTC,CASSRLAGGVQETQYF
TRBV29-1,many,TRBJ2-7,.,TGCAGCGTCCGGTCGTGGGGGAGTTCTCCCTACGAGCAGTACTTC,CSVRSWGSSPYEQYF
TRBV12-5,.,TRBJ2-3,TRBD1,TGTGCTAGTGGTATCCGACAGGGTTTAACGAAGGATACGCAGTATTTT,CASGIRQGLTKDTQYF
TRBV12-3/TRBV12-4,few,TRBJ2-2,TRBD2,TGTGCCAGCAGTCTCACTAGCGGAAACACCGGGGAGCTGTTTTTT,CASSLTSGNTGELFF
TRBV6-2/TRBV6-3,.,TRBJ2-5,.,TGTGCCACCCAGGGGCCTGAAGGGACCCAGTACTTC,CATQGPEGTQYF
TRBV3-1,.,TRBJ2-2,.,TGTGCCAGCAGCCCTCTTACGACTAGTCCCGGGGAGCTGTTTTTT,CASSPLTTSPGELFF
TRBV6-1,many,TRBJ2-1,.,TGTGCCAGCAGCCCACTACACAGAGATGAGCAGTTCTTC,CASSPLHRDEQFF
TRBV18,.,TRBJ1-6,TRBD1,TGTGCCAGCTCACCCGGGACAGGGGATTCACCCCTCCACTTT,CASSPGTGDSPLHF
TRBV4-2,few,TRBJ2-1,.,TGTGCCAGCAGCCAACTGGGACGTTACAATGAGCAGTTCTTC,CASSQLGRYNEQFF
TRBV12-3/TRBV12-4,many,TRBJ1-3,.,TGTGCCAGCAGTCTTCCGGGAAACACCATATATTTT,CASSLPGNTIYF
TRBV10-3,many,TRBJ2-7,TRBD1,TGTGCCATCAGTGGGGGACAGGGCTACGAGCAGTACTTC,CAISGGQGYEQYF
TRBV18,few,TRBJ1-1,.,TGTGCCAGCTCACCGGCCCAAAAGGCGCACACTGAAGCTTTCTTT,CASSPAQKAHTEAFF
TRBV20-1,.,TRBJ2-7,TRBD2,TGCAGTGCTAGTATTAGCGGGGACCACTCCTACGAGCAGTACTTC,CSASISGDHSYEQYF
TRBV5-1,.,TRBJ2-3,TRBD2,TGCGCCAGCAGCTCCCAGGGACTAGCGGGGCGGAAGCAGTATTTT,CASSSQGLAGRKQYF
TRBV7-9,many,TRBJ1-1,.,TGTGCCAGCAGCTTTGGCCGGACCACTGAAGCTTTCTTT,CASSFGRTTEAFF
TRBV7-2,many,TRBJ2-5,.,TGTGCCAGCAGCTTTCCCACGACGAGTAGCGGCCCATTTTTGGAGACCCAGTACTTC,CASSFPTTSSGPFLETQYF
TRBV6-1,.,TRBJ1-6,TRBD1,TGTGCCAGCAGAGCGGACAGGGGGCTTGGTAATTCACCCCTCCACTTT,CASRADRGLGNSPLHF
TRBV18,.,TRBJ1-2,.,TGTGCCAGCTCACCACCTTCTGGACATGACAACTATGGCTACACCTTC,CASSPPSGHDNYGYTF
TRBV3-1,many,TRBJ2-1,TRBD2,TGTGCCAGCAGCCTATCATCCGTAGCGGGAGGGCCACAGTTCTTC,CASSLSSVAGGPQFF
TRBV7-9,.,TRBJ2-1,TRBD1,TGTGCCAGCAGCTTTCCCGGGACAGGGAGGGAGCAGTTCTTC,CASSFPGTGREQFF
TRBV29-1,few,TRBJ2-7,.,TGCAGCGTTGAAGATTTGGCAGAGTCTGGCGAGCAGTACTTC,CSVEDLAESGEQYF
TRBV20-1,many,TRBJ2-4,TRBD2,TGCAGTGCTGGACTAGCGGGACCTGGGGCCAAAAACATTCAGTACTTC,CSAGLAGPGAKNIQYF
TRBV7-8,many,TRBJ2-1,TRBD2,TGTGCCAGCAGCCAAACTAGCGGGAGCGATGAGCAGTTCTTC,CASSQTSGSDEQFF
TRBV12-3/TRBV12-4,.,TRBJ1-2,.,TGTGCCAGCAGTTTTGGGATCTATGGCTACACCTTC,CASSFGIYGYTF